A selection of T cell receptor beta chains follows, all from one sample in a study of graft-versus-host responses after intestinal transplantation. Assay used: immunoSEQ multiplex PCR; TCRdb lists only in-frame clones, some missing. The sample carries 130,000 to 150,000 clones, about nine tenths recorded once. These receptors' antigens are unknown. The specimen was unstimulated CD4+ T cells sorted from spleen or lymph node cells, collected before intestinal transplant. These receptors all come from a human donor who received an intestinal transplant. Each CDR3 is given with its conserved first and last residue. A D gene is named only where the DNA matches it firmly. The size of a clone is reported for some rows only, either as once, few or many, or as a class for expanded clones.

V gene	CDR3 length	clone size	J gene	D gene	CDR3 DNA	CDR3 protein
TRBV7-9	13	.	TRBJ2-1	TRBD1	TGTGCCAGCAGCTCGACAGGGATCAATGAGCAGTTCTTC	CASSSTGINEQFF
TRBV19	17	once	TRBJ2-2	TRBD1	TGTGCCAGGGGCTTACACAACCCTACAGGGGTAGGAGGGGAGCTGTTTTTT	CARGLHNPTGVGGELFF
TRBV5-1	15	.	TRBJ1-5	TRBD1	TGCGCCAGCAGCTTGGGGGACAGGGACGATCAGCCCCAGCATTTT	CASSLGDRDDQPQHF
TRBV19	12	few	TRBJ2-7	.	TGTGCCAGTAGGGCCGTGGGGGACGAGCAGTACTTC	CASRAVGDEQYF
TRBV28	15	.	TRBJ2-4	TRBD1	TGTGCCAGCAGGCGGGGACAGGTAGCCAAAAACATTCAGTACTTC	CASRRGQVAKNIQYF
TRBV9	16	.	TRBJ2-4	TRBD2	TGTGCCAGCAGCCGAGGGGTAGCGGGGATCGAAAACATTCAGTACTTC	CASSRGVAGIENIQYF
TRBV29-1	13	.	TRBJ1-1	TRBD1	TGCAGCGTTCAGGCAGGGGGGAACACTGAAGCTTTCTTT	CSVQAGGNTEAFF
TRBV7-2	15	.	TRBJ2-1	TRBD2	TGTGCCAGCAGCTTAGGACTAGCGGGAAGAGGTGAGCAGTTCTTC	CASSLGLAGRGEQFF
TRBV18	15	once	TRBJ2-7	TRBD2	TGTGCCAGCTCACCACGGACTAGCGATCTCTACGAGCAGTACTTC	CASSPRTSDLYEQYF
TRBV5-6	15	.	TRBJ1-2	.	TGTGCCAGCAGCTTGAAGGACAGCCCTCCCTATGGCTACACCTTC	CASSLKDSPPYGYTF
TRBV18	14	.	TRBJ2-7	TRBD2	TGTGCCAGCTCACCAATAGCGGGAGGTTACGAGCAGTACTTC	CASSPIAGGYEQYF
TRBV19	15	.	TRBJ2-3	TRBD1	TGTGCCAGTAGTATCTACAGGGGAAGCACAGATACGCAGTATTTT	CASSIYRGSTDTQYF
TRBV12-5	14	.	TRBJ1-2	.	TGTGCTAGTGGTTTGGTAGGGGGAGGCTATGGCTACACCTTC	CASGLVGGGYGYTF
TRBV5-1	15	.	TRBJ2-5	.	TGCGCCAGCAGCTTGGCCCACAGGGTTTTAGAGACCCAGTACTTC	CASSLAHRVLETQYF
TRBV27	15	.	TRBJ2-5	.	TGTGCCAGCAGATCCGGGACTGTTGTGTCAGAGACCCAGTACTTC	CASRSGTVVSETQYF
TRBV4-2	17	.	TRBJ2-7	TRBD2	TGTGCCAGCAGCCCCAGAAGAGCTAGCGGGAGGGCTAACGAGCAGTACTTC	CASSPRRASGRANEQYF
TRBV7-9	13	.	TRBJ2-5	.	TGTGCCAGCAGCTTGCTTAGGACAGAGACCCAGTACTTC	CASSLLRTETQYF
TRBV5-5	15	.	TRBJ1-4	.	TGTGCCAGCAGCTTGGATCCTCTGACTAATGAAAAACTGTTTTTT	CASSLDPLTNEKLFF
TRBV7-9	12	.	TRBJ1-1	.	TGTGCCAGCAGCACCCAGACACTTAGGGCTTTCTTT	CASSTQTLRAFF
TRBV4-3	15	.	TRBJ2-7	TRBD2	TGCGCCAGCAGCCAAGATTCTAGCGGGAGGCGAGAGCAGTACTTC	CASSQDSSGRREQYF
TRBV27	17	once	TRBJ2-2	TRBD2	TGTGCCAGCACGAGACTAGCGGGAGGGCGGATCACCGGGGAGCTGTTTTTT	CASTRLAGGRITGELFF
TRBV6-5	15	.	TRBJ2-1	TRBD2	TGTGCCAGCAGGAGACTAGCGGGAGACGACAATGAGCAGTTCTTC	CASRRLAGDDNEQFF
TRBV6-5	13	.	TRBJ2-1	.	TGTGCCAGCAGTCCAACTCGGACTACAAAGCAGTTCTTC	CASSPTRTTKQFF
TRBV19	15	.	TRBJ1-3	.	TGTGCCAGTAGTAGAGCCGGGAGGCCATTAGACACCATATATTTT	CASSRAGRPLDTIYF
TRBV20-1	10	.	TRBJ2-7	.	TGCAGCGCTTTGAACTACGAGCAGTACTTC	CSALNYEQYF
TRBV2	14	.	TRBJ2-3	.	TGTGCCAGCACTCGCCAGCGGGGCACAGATACGCAGTATTTT	CASTRQRGTDTQYF
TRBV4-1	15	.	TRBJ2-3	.	TGCGCCAGCAGCCTATTCACGGGACTCACAGATACGCAGTATTTT	CASSLFTGLTDTQYF
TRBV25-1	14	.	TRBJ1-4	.	TGTGCCAGCACCCGGGCATCAACTAATGAAAAACTGTTTTTT	CASTRASTNEKLFF
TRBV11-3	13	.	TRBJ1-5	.	TGTGCCAGCAGCTTAGCGGTCGATCAGCCCCAGCATTTT	CASSLAVDQPQHF
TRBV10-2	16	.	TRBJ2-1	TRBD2	TGCGCCAGCACACTAGCGGGGGGGAGCTCCTACAATGAGCAGTTCTTC	CASTLAGGSSYNEQFF
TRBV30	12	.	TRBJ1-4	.	TGTGCCTGGGTTAACACTAATGAAAAACTGTTTTTT	CAWVNTNEKLFF
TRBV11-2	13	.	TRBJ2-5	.	TGTGCCAGCAGCTTAGACAGGGGAGAGACCCAGTACTTC	CASSLDRGETQYF
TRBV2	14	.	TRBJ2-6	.	TGTGCCAGCAGTGAAAGCTCTGGGGCCAACGTCCTGACTTTC	CASSESSGANVLTF
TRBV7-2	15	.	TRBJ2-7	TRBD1	TGTGCCAGCAGCTTAGGGGGGACAGAGTACTACGAGCAGTACTTC	CASSLGGTEYYEQYF
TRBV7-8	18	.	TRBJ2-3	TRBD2	TGTGCCAGCAGCTTATTTACTAGCGGGAGTAGTATGCCAGATACGCAGTATTTT	CASSLFTSGSSMPDTQYF
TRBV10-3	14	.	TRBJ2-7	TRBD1	TGTGCCATCAGTGGGGGACAGGGGTCCTACGAGCAGTACTTC	CAISGGQGSYEQYF
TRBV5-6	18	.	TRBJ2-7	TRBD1	TGTGCCAGCAGCCGAAGTCCCGGGACAGGGAAGAGCTCCTACGAGCAGTACTTC	CASSRSPGTGKSSYEQYF
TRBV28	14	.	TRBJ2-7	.	TGTGCCAGCCAGACCCATACCGACTCCCTCGGGCAGTACTTC	CASQTHTDSLGQYF
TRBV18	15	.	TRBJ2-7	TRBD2	TGTGCCAGCTCATTACTAGCGGGAGGGCCCAACGAGCAGTACTTC	CASSLLAGGPNEQYF
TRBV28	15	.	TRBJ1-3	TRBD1	TGTGCCAGCAGTCGACAGGGGGGATCTGGAAACACCATATATTTT	CASSRQGGSGNTIYF
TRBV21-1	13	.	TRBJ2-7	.	TGTGCCAGCGGGACTAGCGGGAGTGGAGAGCAGTACTTC	CASGTSGSGEQYF
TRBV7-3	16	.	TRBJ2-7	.	TGTGCCAGCAGCTTATTGCTCTTTGGGGGCACCTACGAGCAGTACTTC	CASSLLLFGGTYEQYF
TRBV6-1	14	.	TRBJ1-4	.	TGTGCCAGCACTCGGACAGTCATTAATGAAAAACTGTTTTTT	CASTRTVINEKLFF
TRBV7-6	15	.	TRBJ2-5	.	TGTGCCAGCAGCTTAGCGCTTGGGAGGAAAGAGACCCAGTACTTC	CASSLALGRKETQYF
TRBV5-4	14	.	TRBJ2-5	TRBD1	TGTGCCAGCAGCACCAGACAGGGTCGAGAGACCCAGTACTTC	CASSTRQGRETQYF
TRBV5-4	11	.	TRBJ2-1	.	TGTGCCAGCAGTCGCTCGAATGAGCAGTTCTTC	CASSRSNEQFF
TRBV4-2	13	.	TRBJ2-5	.	TGTGCCAGCAGCCAAGGTGGACGGGAGACCCAGTACTTC	CASSQGGRETQYF
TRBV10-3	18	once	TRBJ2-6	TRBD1	TGTGCCATCAGTGACTCGAGGGGGCGCATATCCGGGGCCAACGTCCTGACTTTC	CAISDSRGRISGANVLTF
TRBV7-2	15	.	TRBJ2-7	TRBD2	TGTGCCAGCAGCTTAGAAGGCGGGAGCGCCTACGAGCAGTACTTC	CASSLEGGSAYEQYF
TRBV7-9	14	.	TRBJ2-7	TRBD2	TGTGCCAGCAGCCCTCCGGGACTAGCTGCCGAGCAGTACTTC	CASSPPGLAAEQYF
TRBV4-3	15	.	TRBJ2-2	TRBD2	TGCGCCAGCAGTCCTAGCGGCTCGAACACCGGGGAGCTGTTTTTT	CASSPSGSNTGELFF
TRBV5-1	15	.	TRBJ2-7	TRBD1	TGCGCCAGCAGCCCTACTCAGGGGGCTTCCTACGAGCAGTACTTC	CASSPTQGASYEQYF
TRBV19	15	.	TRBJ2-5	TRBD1	TGTGCCAGTAGTATCCCCGGGACAGATCAAGAGACCCAGTACTTC	CASSIPGTDQETQYF
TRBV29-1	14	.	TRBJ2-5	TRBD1	TGCAGCATTTGTTACAGGGGGCGCGGGGAGACCCAGTACTTC	CSICYRGRGETQYF
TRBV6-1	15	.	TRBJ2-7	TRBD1	TGTGCCAGCAGTGATTTGGGACAGGGGTTCCACGAGCAGTACTTC	CASSDLGQGFHEQYF
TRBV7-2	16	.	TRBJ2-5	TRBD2	TGTGCCAGCAGCTCCAATAGCGGGAGTACCGGAGAGACCCAGTACTTC	CASSSNSGSTGETQYF
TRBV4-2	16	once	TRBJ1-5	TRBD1	TGTGCCAGCAGCCAAGAGGGACAGGGTAGCAATCAGCCCCAGCATTTT	CASSQEGQGSNQPQHF
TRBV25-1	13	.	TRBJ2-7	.	TGTGCCAGTGCCTACCCCGGGGGCTACGAGCAGTACTTC	CASAYPGGYEQYF
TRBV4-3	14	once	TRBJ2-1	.	TGCGCCAGCAGCCAGGCAGCTTGGAACAATGAGCAGTTCTTC	CASSQAAWNNEQFF
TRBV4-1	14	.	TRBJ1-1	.	TGCGCCAGCAGCCTCTCCCAGAGGAACACTGAAGCTTTCTTT	CASSLSQRNTEAFF